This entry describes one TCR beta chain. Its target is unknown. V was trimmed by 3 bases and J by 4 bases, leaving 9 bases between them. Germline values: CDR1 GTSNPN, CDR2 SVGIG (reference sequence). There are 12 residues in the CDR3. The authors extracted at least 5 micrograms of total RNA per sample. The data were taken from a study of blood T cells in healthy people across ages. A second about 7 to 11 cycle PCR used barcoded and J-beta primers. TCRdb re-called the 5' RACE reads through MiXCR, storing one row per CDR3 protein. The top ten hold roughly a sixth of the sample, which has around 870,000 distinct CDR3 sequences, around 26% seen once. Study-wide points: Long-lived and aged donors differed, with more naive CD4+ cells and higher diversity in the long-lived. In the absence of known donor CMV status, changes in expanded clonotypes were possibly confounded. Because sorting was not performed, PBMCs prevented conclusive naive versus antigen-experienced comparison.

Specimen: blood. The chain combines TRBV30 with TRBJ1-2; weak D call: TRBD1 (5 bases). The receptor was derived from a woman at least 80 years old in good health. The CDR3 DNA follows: TGTGCCTGGAGCGGGGGTTCCTATGGCTACACCTTC. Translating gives CAWSGGSYGYTF.